Listed here are 19 T cell receptor beta chains from one sample, sequenced in a study of blood T cell repertoires in COVID-19. Libraries were prepared by immunoSEQ multiplex PCR; TCRdb keeps only in-frame clonotypes and omits some of them. The sample includes about 21,000 clones, around 82% of them seen just once. Sequenced material: peripheral blood. The source of these receptors is a man aged 60-69 years with active COVID-19.

The chain uses TRBV10-3 and TRBJ1-1; 7 bases map to TRBD1. CDR1 ENHRY and CDR2 SYGVKD come from the germline V gene. The CDR3 runs to 16 residues. With V trimmed by 7 bases and J by 3 bases, 14 bases remained unmatched. The CDR3 DNA follows: TGTGCCATCAATGTGGCAGGGGGTGGTGTGTACACTGAAGCTTTCTTT. Translating it yields CAINVAGGGVYTEAFF.

J is TRBJ1-1 and V is TRBV11-2; D may be TRBD1 (6 bases). CDR1 is SGHAT and CDR2 is FQNNGV in the germline V gene. The CDR3 extends over 14 amino acids. The V end was cut by 5 bases, the J end by 5 bases, with 15 bases between. The CDR3 here is CASSPGGGWTEAFF. The CDR3 bases are TGTGCCAGCAGCCCGGGGGGGGGCTGGACTGAAGCTTTCTTT.

The chain joins TRBV10-3 to TRBJ2-1; TRBD2 matches 9 bases. This CDR3 is built from 17 residues. J was trimmed by 6 bases and V by 10 bases; bases with no gene match: 19. The germline V gene encodes CDR1 ENHRY and CDR2 SYGVKD. CDR3 nucleotides: TGTGCCACCCTCGGGCTAGCGGGGTCCATATCCCCCAATGAGCAGTTCTTC. Its protein product is CATLGLAGSISPNEQFF.

The J gene is TRBJ2-7, the V gene TRBV11-2, with 7 bases that match TRBD2. V gave up 3 bases and J gave up 4 bases; unmatched junction bases: 6. The CDR3 length is 14 residues. Per germline, CDR1 SGHAT and CDR2 FQNNGV. The chain's CDR3 is CASSFVGGPYEQYF. The CDR3 nucleotides are TGTGCCAGCAGCTTTGTGGGAGGGCCGTACGAGCAGTACTTC.

The chain's CDR3 is CASSLPLAGGKDTQYF. CDR3 coding DNA: TGTGCCAGCAGTTTACCACTAGCGGGAGGTAAAGATACGCAGTATTTT. This sequence joins TRBV28 and TRBJ2-3; 12 nucleotides align to TRBD2. CDR1 MDHEN and CDR2 SYDVKM come from the germline V gene. The CDR3 loop spans 16 amino acids. V dropped 2 bases and J dropped 5; count of bases not matched to a gene: 5.

The V and J genes are TRBV14 and TRBJ2-1, with 7 bases fitting TRBD2. Germline V gene sequence: CDR1 SGHDN, CDR2 FVKESK. V shed 0 bases and J 7 bases; nucleotides not matched to a gene: 6. CDR3 length: 15 residues. CDR3 bases: TGTGCCAGCAGCCAAGAAGGTCAGGGAGGGAATGAGCAGTTCTTC. This encodes CASSQEGQGGNEQFF.

The genes are TRBV9 and TRBJ2-7, with 10 bases fitting TRBD2. The ends lost 0 bases at V and 5 bases at J; junction bases unmatched: 5. The CDR3 spans 15 residues. The germline CDR1 and CDR2 sequences are SGDLS and YYNGEE. In DNA form, the CDR3 reads TGTGCCAGCAGCGTAGGTCCTCTAGCGGGAGACGAGCAGTACTTC. Translation gives CASSVGPLAGDEQYF.

The J gene is TRBJ2-3, the V gene TRBV27, with 8 positions matching TRBD2. The CDR3 is made up of 18 amino acids. Germline trimming cut 5 bases from V and 0 bases from J; bases unmatched to any gene: 13. CDR1 MNHEY and CDR2 SMNVEV come from the germline V gene (reference sequence). CDR3 protein: CASSPPWAGGASTDTQYF. The CDR3 DNA sequence: TGTGCCAGCAGTCCCCCGTGGGCGGGAGGAGCTAGCACAGATACGCAGTATTTT.

The CDR3 nucleotides are TGTGCCAGCAGTTCGCGTCGGGAACCTAACTATGGCTACACCTTC. This codes for CASSSRREPNYGYTF. This chain uses TRBV28 with TRBJ1-2; D gene uncertain. The V gene's germline CDR1 is MDHEN and CDR2 SYDVKM. This CDR3 is built from 15 residues. The V end was cut by 4 bases, the J end by 0 bases, with 12 bases between.

This clone occurred once. This chain connects TRBV12-5 to TRBJ1-1; the D gene is possibly TRBD1 (5 bases). The germline V gene has CDR1 LGHNT and CDR2 FRNRAP. CDR3 length: 13 amino acids. The V end was cut by 1 base, the J end by 4 bases, with 7 bases between. CDR3 in DNA: TGTGCTAGTGGTTTGGCAGGGTCCACTGAAGCTTTCTTT. This encodes CASGLAGSTEAFF.

The chain joins TRBV5-4 to TRBJ2-1, with D possibly being TRBD2 (6 bases). The germline V gene has CDR1 SGHNT and CDR2 YYREEE (reference sequence). V lost 1 base and J 3 bases, leaving 8 bases between the germline ends. The CDR3 contains 14 residues. In DNA form, the CDR3 reads TGTGCCAGCAGCTTGAAGGGACTCTACAATGAGCAGTTCTTC. Encoded protein: CASSLKGLYNEQFF. The full variable domain, its missing parts supplied by reference TRBV5-4 and TRBJ2-1, is ETGVTQSPTHLIKTRGQQVTLRCSSQSGHNTVSWYQQALGQGPQFIFQYYREEENGRGNFPPRFSGLQFPNYSSELNVNALELDDSALYLCASSLKGLYNEQFFGPGTRLTVL.

V gene TRBV10-3 combines with J gene TRBJ1-1; a weak D match, TRBD1 (5 bases). CDR1 is ENHRY and CDR2 is SYGVKD in the germline V gene. This CDR3 comprises 18 residues. The ends were cut back, 0 bases at V and 5 bases at J, with 22 bases in the middle. This chain's CDR3 is CAISESIFVTARGTEAFF. CDR3 DNA: TGTGCCATCAGTGAGTCGATATTTGTAACAGCACGGGGGACTGAAGCTTTCTTT.

The chain combines TRBV24-1 with TRBJ2-5; D is unresolved. The germline V gene encodes CDR1 KGHDR and CDR2 SFDVKD. This CDR3 has 12 residues. Trimming pared 7 bases from V and 1 base from J, leaving 6 bases between. Here the CDR3 reads CATSRFQETQYF. CDR3 sequence (DNA): TGTGCCACCAGCAGGTTCCAAGAGACCCAGTACTTC.

This clone has at least ten counts. The J gene is TRBJ2-7, the V gene TRBV11-2; maybe TRBD2 (5 bases). The CDR3 length is 13 residues. V was trimmed by 4 bases and J by 2 bases, leaving 9 bases between them. Germline-derived CDR1 and CDR2 are SGHAT and FQNNGV. CDR3 sequence reads: CASSSEDPYEQYF. The CDR3 nucleotides read TGTGCCAGCAGCTCGGAGGACCCCTACGAGCAGTACTTC.

In its sample, this clone was seen once. The V call is TRBV5-1, the J call TRBJ1-3, with TRBD1 matching over 7 bases. In germline, CDR1 is SGHRS, CDR2 YFSETQ. This CDR3 has 15 amino acids. V lost 4 bases and J lost 0; bases outside the gene matches: 4. The CDR3 region has the DNA TGCGCCAGCAGCGAGGGGGCCTCCTCTGGAAACACCATATATTTT. It is translated as CASSEGASSGNTIYF.

The rearrangement joins TRBV6-6 to TRBJ2-1; D unclear. Germline V lookup: CDR1 MNHNY, CDR2 SVGAGI (reference sequence). This CDR3 has 15 residues. Trimming left V 1 base short and J 4 bases short, with 11 bases between. The CDR3 nucleotides read TGTGCCAGCAGTTACTATAGGAGTCCTTACAATGAGCAGTTCTTC. Its translation: CASSYYRSPYNEQFF.

The V gene is TRBV12-3 or TRBV12-4, the J gene TRBJ2-5; the D is unclear. This CDR3 has 13 residues. V was cut by 1 base and J by 7 bases, with 10 bases left in between. The CDR3 sequence is CASSLGEERTQYF. CDR3 in DNA: TGTGCCAGCAGTTTAGGCGAGGAGCGGACCCAGTACTTC.

The chain couples TRBV28 to TRBJ1-5; D is ambiguous. The CDR3 contains 15 residues. V lost 3 bases to trimming and J lost 0 bases, with 9 bases between them. Germline CDR1 MDHEN, CDR2 SYDVKM. The DNA of the CDR3 is TGTGCCAGCAGTTTCATTGGCGGTAGCAATCAGCCCCAGCATTTT. Its translation is CASSFIGGSNQPQHF. Using reference TRBV28 and TRBJ1-5 for the parts outside the CDR3, the full variable domain is DVKVTQSSRYLVKRTGEKVFLECVQDMDHENMFWYRQDPGLGLRLIYFSYDVKMKEKGDIPEGYSVSREKKERFSLILESASTNQTSMYLCASSFIGGSNQPQHFGDGTRLSIL.

This clone was seen more than once but under ten times. The rearrangement links TRBV19 to TRBJ2-3, with TRBD2 matching over 10 bases. V trimming: 5 bases; J trimming: 0 bases; junction bases outside the gene matches: 5. The CDR3 totals 16 residues. Germline V lookup: CDR1 LNHDA, CDR2 SQIVND (reference sequence). The CDR3 protein is CASSPSGRTSTDTQYF. CDR3 coding DNA: TGTGCCAGTAGTCCTAGCGGGAGAACTAGCACAGATACGCAGTATTTT.